The 20 T cell receptor beta chains given below trace back to one sample, sequenced in a study of CD8 T cells in ankylosing spondylitis. The study's findings and limits: What appeared characteristic of ankylosing spondylitis blood was a TCR beta motif of under 10 highly homologous variants.

These receptors have no known antigen. MiXCR, run by TCRdb on the 5' RACE reads, gives a single entry per CDR3 protein. This table has fewer than 550,000 distinct CDR3 sequences, approximately 5.3% appearing once. Sequencing used blood, either unsorted or a sorted T cell fraction (not recorded which). The origin of the receptors is a male donor with ankylosing spondylitis.

This clonotype has ten or more counts. The chain couples TRBV12-3 or TRBV12-4 to TRBJ2-7; D unclear. This CDR3 is built from 11 residues. V was shortened by 5 bases and J by 7 bases, with 9 bases between the two germline ends. The CDR3 here is CASSTNIEQYF. The CDR3 coding sequence is TGTGCCAGCAGTACTAATATTGAGCAGTACTTC.

This clonotype was found many times. The CDR3 reads CASSPGRGLSYNEQFF. Here the CDR3 DNA reads TGCGCCAGCAGCCCAGGACGGGGGCTCTCCTACAATGAGCAGTTCTTC. V gene TRBV5-1 combines with J gene TRBJ2-1, with D perhaps being TRBD1 or TRBD2 (6 bases each). The length of the CDR3 is 16 residues. The V and J ends lost 4 bases and 0 bases respectively, with 14 bases between them. Germline values: CDR1 SGHRS, CDR2 YFSETQ.

This clonotype has at least ten counts. V is TRBV11-2 and J is TRBJ2-1; perhaps TRBD1 as D (6 bases). The CDR3 sequence is 18 residues long. The germline gives CDR1 SGHAT, CDR2 FQNNGV. With 5 bases removed from V and 3 bases from J, the gap between germline ends came to 23 bases. Here the CDR3 DNA reads TGTGCCAGCAGCAGAGCAGCCCAGGGATGGGGGCTCTACAATGAGCAGTTCTTC. Translation gives CASSRAAQGWGLYNEQFF.

Only a few counts were recorded for this clonotype. The V gene is TRBV27, the J gene TRBJ2-3; D perhaps matches TRBD2 (5 bases). Trimming shortened V by 0 bases and J by 11 bases, and 21 bases separated the two germline ends. CDR1 and CDR2 from the germline V gene are MNHEY and SMNVEV (reference sequence). The CDR3 has 16 amino acids. CDR3 sequence: CASSLSLAGRTEGQYF. For the CDR3, the DNA is TGTGCCAGCAGTTTATCTTTGGCGGGCCGCACAGAGGGGCAGTATTTT.

This clonotype was detected ten times or more. The V gene is TRBV5-1, the J gene TRBJ1-4, with unresolved D. The length of the CDR3 is 13 residues. Trimming took 3 bases from V and 5 from J, leaving 8 bases between them. The V gene's germline CDR1 is SGHRS and CDR2 YFSETQ. The chain's CDR3 is CASSWSRNEKLFF. As DNA, the CDR3 is TGCGCCAGCAGCTGGAGTAGAAATGAAAAACTGTTTTTT.

This clonotype was picked up many times. V and J are TRBV20-1 and TRBJ2-2, with no clear D. This CDR3 has 13 amino acids. Germline values: CDR1 DFQATT, CDR2 SNEGSKA (reference sequence). V was trimmed by 3 bases and J by 0 bases, leaving 5 bases between them. The CDR3 reads CSARRTNTGELFF. DNA of the CDR3: TGCAGTGCTAGGAGAACGAACACCGGGGAGCTGTTTTTT.

There are many counts of this clonotype. The chain is built from TRBV27 and TRBJ2-1; TRBD2 aligns across 9 bases. This CDR3 is 16 amino acids long. The V gene end was trimmed by 0 bases and the J gene end by 1 base; junction bases not matched to a gene: 1. Germline values: CDR1 MNHEY, CDR2 SMNVEV (reference sequence). The CDR3 region is CASSLSSGRSYNEQFF. DNA of the CDR3: TGTGCCAGCAGTTTATCAAGCGGGAGGTCCTACAATGAGCAGTTCTTC.

This clonotype was recorded a few times. V usage is TRBV30 and J usage is TRBJ1-1; possible D gene TRBD1, 5 bases. CDR3 length equals 15 residues. Germline CDR1 is GTSNPN and CDR2 is SVGIG (reference sequence). V shed 0 bases and J shed 4 bases, with 15 bases lying between them. In DNA, the CDR3 is TGTGCCTGGAGTGTTGGGCTTGTGGGGACCACTGAAGCTTTCTTT. Amino acid sequence: CAWSVGLVGTTEAFF.

The CDR3 protein is CSARAIAGQGFYNEQFF. The CDR3 DNA follows: TGCAGTGCTAGAGCTATCGCGGGACAGGGTTTCTACAATGAGCAGTTCTTC. The J gene is TRBJ2-1, the V gene TRBV20-1, with TRBD1 matching 9 bases. Germline V lookup: CDR1 DFQATT, CDR2 SNEGSKA (reference sequence). V shed 1 base, J shed 3 bases, and the junction held 10 bases outside the gene matches. The CDR3 loop spans 17 amino acids.

In its sample, this clonotype was seen many times. CDR3 region: CASSPWGKGGPRSSYNEQFF. In DNA form, the CDR3 reads TGCGCCAGCAGCCCCTGGGGGAAGGGAGGGCCTCGAAGCTCCTACAATGAGCAGTTCTTC. V and J are TRBV5-1 and TRBJ2-1; 7 bases are shared with TRBD2. Germline CDR1 reads SGHRS; CDR2 reads YFSETQ. This CDR3 is built from 20 residues. Unmatched junction bases numbered 19, after V lost 4 bases and J lost 0 bases. Full variable domain (rest looked up from reference TRBV5-1 and TRBJ2-1): KAGVTQTPRYLIKTRGQQVTLSCSPISGHRSVSWYQQTPGQGLQFLFEYFSETQRNKGNFPGRFSGRQFSNSRSEMNVSTLELGDSALYLCASSPWGKGGPRSSYNEQFFGPGTRLTVL.

The sample holds many counts of this clonotype. The CDR3 protein is CASSVDYRGDTGELFF. The DNA of the CDR3 is TGTGCCAGCAGCGTAGACTACAGGGGAGACACCGGGGAGCTGTTTTTT. This rearrangement joins TRBV9 to TRBJ2-2; 7 bases match TRBD1. V lost 0 bases and J lost 3; bases outside the gene matches: 5. From germline, CDR1 is SGDLS and CDR2 YYNGEE. The CDR3 has 16 amino acids.

This clonotype has more than one count but fewer than ten. This chain connects TRBV28 to TRBJ2-3; 10 bases map to TRBD2. The V gene's germline CDR1 is MDHEN and CDR2 SYDVKM. The CDR3 is 16 amino acids. V lost 6 bases and J lost 0; bases outside the gene matches: 6. The CDR3 sequence: CASRFSGGSSTDTQYF. CDR3 DNA sequence: TGTGCCAGCAGATTTAGCGGGGGGTCTAGCACAGATACGCAGTATTTT.

This clonotype was found a few times. This chain joins TRBV29-1 and TRBJ2-7; 13 bases align to TRBD2. Trimming removed 6 bases from V and 1 base from J; junction bases left unmatched: 6. This CDR3 has 15 amino acids. The germline CDR1 and CDR2 sequences are SQVTM and ANQGSEA. The CDR3 nucleotides read TGCAGCGTGGATGGACTAGCGGGAGAATCCTACGAGCAGTACTTC. Amino acids: CSVDGLAGESYEQYF.

This clonotype has a count of ten or more. V and J are TRBV18 and TRBJ2-3; the D is unclear. V dropped 3 bases and J dropped 2 bases, with 6 bases sitting between them. Germline V lookup: CDR1 KGHSH, CDR2 LQKENI. CDR3 length equals 13 residues. CDR3 nucleotides: TGTGCCAGCTCACCCAGAAACACAGATACGCAGTATTTT. Translation: CASSPRNTDTQYF.

A few counts support this clonotype. The chain joins TRBV7-9 to TRBJ2-7; D remains unclear. Deletions cut 3 bases from V and 4 bases from J, with 10 bases between. CDR3 length equals 13 residues. CDR1 and CDR2 (germline): SEHNR, FQNEAQ (reference sequence). In nucleotides, the CDR3 is TGTGCCAGCAGCTTCCCCGACCTATACGAGCAGTACTTC. Protein product: CASSFPDLYEQYF.

This clonotype was detected many times. The CDR3 region has the DNA TGTGCCATCAGGGGGGGACGTAGCTATGGCTACACCTTC. This codes for CAIRGGRSYGYTF. This chain links TRBV10-3 with TRBJ1-2, with D possibly TRBD1 on 5 matching bases. There are 13 residues in the CDR3. With 6 bases removed from V and 4 bases from J, the gap between germline ends came to 12 bases. CDR1 is ENHRY and CDR2 is SYGVKD in the germline V gene.

The count of this clonotype is one. V and J are TRBV28 and TRBJ2-1, with 10 bases fitting TRBD1. CDR3 length: 18 residues. Germline V CDR1 and CDR2: MDHEN, SYDVKM. The V and J ends lost 4 bases and 8 bases, in that order; junction bases with no gene match: 17. CDR3 sequence: CASSSRMDRGFPPDEQFF. Written as DNA, the CDR3 is TGTGCCAGCAGTTCCCGGATGGACAGGGGGTTCCCCCCAGATGAGCAGTTCTTC.

This clonotype came up many times. The chain links TRBV20-1 to TRBJ2-5; D may be TRBD1 (6 bases). The CDR3 loop spans 13 amino acids. Per the germline V gene, CDR1 is DFQATT and CDR2 is SNEGSKA (reference sequence). V lost 1 base and J lost 5, with 11 bases in between. This CDR3 is CSARVTGLETQYF. DNA for the CDR3: TGCAGTGCTAGAGTGACAGGTTTGGAGACCCAGTACTTC.

This clonotype was counted at least ten times. V and J are TRBV7-2 and TRBJ2-3; 11 bases match TRBD2. The ends lost 5 bases at V and 5 bases at J; junction bases unmatched: 12. This CDR3 is 17 amino acids long. Germline CDR1 and CDR2: SGHTA and FQGNSA. The CDR3 is CASSILIAGGPVDTQYF. DNA of the CDR3: TGTGCCAGCAGCATTCTAATAGCGGGAGGGCCGGTAGATACGCAGTATTTT.

This clonotype has at least ten counts. The CDR3 region has the DNA TGTGCCAGCAGTTTAAGGGGTAACTCCTACGAGCAGTACTTC. Translated, it gives CASSLRGNSYEQYF. J is TRBJ2-7 and V is TRBV27; D possibly corresponds to TRBD1 (5 bases). The CDR3 consists of 14 residues. Trimming took 2 bases from V and 0 from J, leaving 8 bases between them. CDR1 and CDR2 (germline): MNHEY, SMNVEV (reference sequence).